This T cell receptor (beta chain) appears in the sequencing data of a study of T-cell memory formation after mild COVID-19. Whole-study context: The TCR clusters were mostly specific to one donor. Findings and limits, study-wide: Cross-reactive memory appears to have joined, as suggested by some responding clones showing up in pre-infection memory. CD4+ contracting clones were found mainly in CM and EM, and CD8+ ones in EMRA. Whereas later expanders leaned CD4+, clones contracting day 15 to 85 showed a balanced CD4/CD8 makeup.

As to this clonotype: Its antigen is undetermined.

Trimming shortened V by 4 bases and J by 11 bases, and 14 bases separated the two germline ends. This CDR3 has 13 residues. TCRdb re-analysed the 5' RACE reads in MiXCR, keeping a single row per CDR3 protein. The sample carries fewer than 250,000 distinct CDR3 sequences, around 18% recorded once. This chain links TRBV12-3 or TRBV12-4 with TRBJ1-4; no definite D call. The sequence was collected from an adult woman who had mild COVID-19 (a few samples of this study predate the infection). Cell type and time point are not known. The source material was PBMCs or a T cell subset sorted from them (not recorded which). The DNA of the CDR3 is TGTGCCAGCAGTTCCCCGAGCCCGGGGAAACTGTTTTTT. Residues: CASSSPSPGKLFF.